These T cell receptor beta chains were read from a single sample in a study of shared clonotypes between healthy human individuals. The data were produced by immunoSEQ multiplex PCR, yet TCRdb's version contains in-frame clones alone and is incomplete. This table holds over a million clones, roughly 75% found once. Material: memory CD4+ T cells sorted from blood. The receptors derive from a man younger than 35 in good health. Each CDR3 is given with its conserved first and last residue.

v_call: TRBV5-5
j_call: TRBJ2-5
cdr3_aa: CASSLDRFAETQYF

v_call: TRBV5-1
j_call: TRBJ1-2
cdr3_aa: CASSLGRQGNYGYTF

v_call: TRBV7-8
j_call: TRBJ2-7
cdr3_aa: CASSVRDRAYDEQYF

v_call: TRBV4-2
j_call: TRBJ2-5
cdr3_aa: CASSRRIAGGGETQYF

v_call: TRBV2
j_call: TRBJ1-4
cdr3_aa: CASSELRGEEKLFF

v_call: TRBV19
j_call: TRBJ1-1
cdr3_aa: CASSVQGEGRGTEAFF

v_call: TRBV6-1
j_call: TRBJ2-7
cdr3_aa: CASSVSTGYEQYF

v_call: TRBV7-6
j_call: TRBJ1-2
cdr3_aa: CASSLSHGYTF

v_call: TRBV19
j_call: TRBJ2-1
cdr3_aa: CASSMRRTSYNEQFF

v_call: TRBV19
j_call: TRBJ1-1
cdr3_aa: CASSFSGFGEAFF

v_call: TRBV7-6
j_call: TRBJ1-1
cdr3_aa: CASSSDQNTEAFF

v_call: TRBV5-1
j_call: TRBJ2-5
cdr3_aa: CASSLAGRGQETQYF

v_call: TRBV28
j_call: TRBJ2-1
cdr3_aa: CASSSRRRGPLGEQFF

v_call: TRBV10-3
j_call: TRBJ1-4
cdr3_aa: CAISESDRVDEKLFF

v_call: TRBV7-9
j_call: TRBJ1-1
cdr3_aa: CASSKFLGQGKSTEAFF

v_call: TRBV7-8
j_call: TRBJ2-1
cdr3_aa: CASSLALAGGYNEQFF

v_call: TRBV5-6
j_call: TRBJ2-2
cdr3_aa: CASSLGTSGRAIGELFF

v_call: TRBV19
j_call: TRBJ2-7
cdr3_aa: CASSTTNPGLTYEQYF

v_call: TRBV19
j_call: TRBJ1-3
cdr3_aa: CASSRSGGPSGNTIYF

v_call: TRBV30
j_call: TRBJ1-2
cdr3_aa: CAWTKEFANGYTF

v_call: TRBV7-9
j_call: TRBJ1-4
cdr3_aa: CASSPVGSNEKLFF

v_call: TRBV7-2
j_call: TRBJ1-1
cdr3_aa: CASSFGVFGDGDTEAFF

v_call: TRBV6-6
j_call: TRBJ1-5
cdr3_aa: CASSGGLIQPQHF

v_call: TRBV10-3
j_call: TRBJ1-1
cdr3_aa: CAISESGVTEAFF

v_call: TRBV6-5
j_call: TRBJ1-2
cdr3_aa: CASSYKGRGGYTF

v_call: TRBV5-1
j_call: TRBJ2-5
cdr3_aa: CASSLGGVQETQYF

v_call: TRBV28
j_call: TRBJ1-4
cdr3_aa: CASSPATGRGEKLFF

v_call: TRBV5-5
j_call: TRBJ1-2
cdr3_aa: CASRNPGGEASYTF

v_call: TRBV5-5
j_call: TRBJ1-2
cdr3_aa: CASSLVAGLNYGYTF

v_call: TRBV6-6
j_call: TRBJ2-5
cdr3_aa: CASSYSLGGARETQYF

v_call: TRBV29-1
j_call: TRBJ1-2
cdr3_aa: CSVEGQGDGYTF

v_call: TRBV5-8
j_call: TRBJ1-4
cdr3_aa: CASSPKDRGVSTNEKLFF

v_call: TRBV7-9
j_call: TRBJ2-1
cdr3_aa: CASSRQGKYNEQFF

v_call: TRBV2
j_call: TRBJ1-1
cdr3_aa: CASCRDRNTEAFF

v_call: TRBV6-1
j_call: TRBJ1-6
cdr3_aa: CASSAGPYNSPLHF

v_call: TRBV5-4
j_call: TRBJ2-7
cdr3_aa: CASSTFSGGLPYEQYF

v_call: TRBV15
j_call: TRBJ2-5
cdr3_aa: CATSNSGTFRTQYF

v_call: TRBV27
j_call: TRBJ1-5
cdr3_aa: CASSLSLRGARNQPQHF

v_call: TRBV7-2
j_call: TRBJ2-7
cdr3_aa: CASSLEGTYEQYF

v_call: TRBV10-3
j_call: TRBJ2-7
cdr3_aa: CAISESGVTYEQYF

v_call: TRBV5-1
j_call: TRBJ1-1
cdr3_aa: CASSFARANTEAFF

v_call: TRBV7-2
j_call: TRBJ2-3
cdr3_aa: CASSAQGTGQTDTQYF

v_call: TRBV2
j_call: TRBJ1-5
cdr3_aa: CASTGGQNQPQHF

v_call: TRBV28
j_call: TRBJ2-6
cdr3_aa: CASRATGEFTGANVLTF

v_call: TRBV6-1
j_call: TRBJ1-1
cdr3_aa: CASSERGQGINTEAFF

v_call: TRBV4-2
j_call: TRBJ2-3
cdr3_aa: CASSLHSGGAGRTDTQYF

v_call: TRBV28
j_call: TRBJ1-5
cdr3_aa: CASSLSSRVQPQHF

v_call: TRBV28
j_call: TRBJ1-5
cdr3_aa: CASSPARRVGNQPQHF

v_call: TRBV5-1
j_call: TRBJ1-4
cdr3_aa: CASKKNGEGHEELFF

v_call: TRBV19
j_call: TRBJ1-2
cdr3_aa: CASSMERGRIGYTF

v_call: TRBV27
j_call: TRBJ2-1
cdr3_aa: CASSPGTSYNEQFF

v_call: TRBV7-4
j_call: TRBJ2-1
cdr3_aa: CASSLMAGLGCSDSNEQFF

v_call: TRBV9
j_call: TRBJ2-5
cdr3_aa: CASSSRWGETQYF

v_call: TRBV6-5
j_call: TRBJ2-1
cdr3_aa: CASSYSPGNNEQFF

v_call: TRBV5-1
j_call: TRBJ1-1
cdr3_aa: CASSLDGQLNTEAFF